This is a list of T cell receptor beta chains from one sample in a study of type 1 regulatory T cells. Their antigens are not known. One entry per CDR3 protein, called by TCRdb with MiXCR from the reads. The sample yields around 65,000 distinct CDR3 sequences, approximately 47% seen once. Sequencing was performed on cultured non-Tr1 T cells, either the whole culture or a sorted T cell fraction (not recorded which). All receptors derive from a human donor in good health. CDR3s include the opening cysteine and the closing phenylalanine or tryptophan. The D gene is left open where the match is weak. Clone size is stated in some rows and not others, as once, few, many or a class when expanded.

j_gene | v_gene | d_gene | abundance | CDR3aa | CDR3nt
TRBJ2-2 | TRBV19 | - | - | CASRASNVNTGELFF | TGTGCCAGTAGGGCGAGTAATGTGAACACCGGGGAGCTGTTTTTT
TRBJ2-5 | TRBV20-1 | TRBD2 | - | CSAKTSGGAVSKETQYF | TGCAGTGCTAAAACTAGCGGGGGGGCCGTGAGCAAAGAGACCCAGTACTTC
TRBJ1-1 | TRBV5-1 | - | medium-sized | CASSQQSLGVNTEAFF | TGCGCCAGCAGCCAACAGAGCCTAGGAGTGAACACTGAAGCTTTCTTT
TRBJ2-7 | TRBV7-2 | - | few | CASSREHGRVHEQYF | TGTGCCAGCAGCCGAGAACACGGTCGGGTCCACGAGCAGTACTTC
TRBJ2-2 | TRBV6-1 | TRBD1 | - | CASDRDRVTGELFF | TGTGCCAGCGACCGGGACAGGGTCACCGGGGAGCTGTTTTTT
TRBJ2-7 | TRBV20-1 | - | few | CSASLRQGEDEQYF | TGCAGTGCTAGTTTGCGGCAGGGGGAGGACGAGCAGTACTTC
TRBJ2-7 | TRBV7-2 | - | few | CASSLNWRGAYEQYF | TGTGCCAGCAGCCTGAACTGGAGGGGCGCCTACGAGCAGTACTTC
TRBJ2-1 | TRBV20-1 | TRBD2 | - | CSASLAGGRAYNEQFF | TGCAGTGCTAGTCTAGCGGGGGGTAGGGCATACAATGAGCAGTTCTTC
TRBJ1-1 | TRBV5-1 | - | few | CASSGRGGGTEAFF | TGCGCCAGCAGCGGGCGAGGGGGTGGAACTGAAGCTTTCTTT
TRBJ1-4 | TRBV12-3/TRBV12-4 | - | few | CASRQEANEKLFF | TGTGCCAGCAGACAAGAGGCTAATGAAAAACTGTTTTTT
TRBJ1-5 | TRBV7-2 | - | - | CASSLFQSIGQPQHF | TGTGCCAGCAGCTTATTTCAGTCAATCGGTCAGCCCCAGCATTTT
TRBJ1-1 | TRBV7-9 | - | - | CASRLPGVPAVRNTEAFF | TGTGCCAGCAGACTCCCAGGGGTCCCTGCGGTAAGGAACACTGAAGCTTTCTTT
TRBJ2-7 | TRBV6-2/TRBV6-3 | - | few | CASSRWAAASGEQYF | TGTGCCAGCAGTAGGTGGGCAGCGGCATCAGGGGAGCAGTACTTC
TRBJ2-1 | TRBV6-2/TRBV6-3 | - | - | CASSYHSSSPEQFF | TGTGCCAGCAGTTACCATTCTAGCTCGCCTGAGCAGTTCTTC
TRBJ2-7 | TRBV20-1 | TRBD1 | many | CSAPNRGTGKAEQYF | TGCAGTGCTCCAAATCGGGGGACAGGGAAGGCAGAACAGTACTTC
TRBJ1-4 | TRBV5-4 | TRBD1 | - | CASSSATGGSVEKLFF | TGTGCCAGCAGCAGCGCGACAGGGGGCTCCGTGGAAAAACTGTTTTTT
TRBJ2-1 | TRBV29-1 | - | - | CSVGERYNEQFF | TGCAGCGTTGGGGAGCGCTACAATGAGCAGTTCTTC
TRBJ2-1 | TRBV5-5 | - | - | CASTNPGGSYNEQFF | TGTGCCAGCACCAATCCTGGGGGCTCCTACAATGAGCAGTTCTTC
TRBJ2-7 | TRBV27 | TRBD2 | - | CASSPPLAGGPLYEQYF | TGTGCCAGCAGTCCCCCGCTAGCGGGGGGGCCCCTCTACGAGCAGTACTTC
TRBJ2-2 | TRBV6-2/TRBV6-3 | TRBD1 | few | CASSYAGGTGELFF | TGTGCCAGCAGTTACGCAGGGGGCACCGGGGAGCTGTTTTTT
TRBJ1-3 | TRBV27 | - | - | CASSFSTGSGNTIYF | TGTGCCAGCAGTTTTAGTACGGGGTCTGGAAACACCATATATTTT
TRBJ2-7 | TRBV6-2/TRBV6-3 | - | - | CASRLTGIEQYF | TGTGCCAGCAGACTAACAGGGATCGAGCAGTACTTC
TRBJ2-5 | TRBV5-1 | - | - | CASSYLQGGGVETQYF | TGCGCCAGCAGCTATTTGCAAGGGGGGGGAGTGGAGACCCAGTACTTC
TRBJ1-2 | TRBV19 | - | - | CASRREGGYTF | TGTGCCAGTAGGCGAGAGGGGGGCTACACCTTC
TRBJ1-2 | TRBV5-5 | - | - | CASTFGTGTSSGGYTF | TGTGCCAGCACCTTCGGGACCGGAACATCATCTGGGGGCTACACCTTC
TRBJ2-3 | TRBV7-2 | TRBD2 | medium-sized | CASSLRLAGGSTDTQYF | TGTGCCAGCAGCTTACGACTAGCGGGGGGAAGCACAGATACGCAGTATTTT
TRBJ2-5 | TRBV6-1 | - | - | CASSEWSGSSGETQYF | TGTGCCAGCAGTGAGTGGTCCGGTTCGTCCGGGGAGACCCAGTACTTC
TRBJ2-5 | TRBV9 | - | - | CASSVGGASETQYF | TGTGCCAGCAGCGTAGGGGGGGCCAGCGAGACCCAGTACTTC
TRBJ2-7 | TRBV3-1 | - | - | CASSQERGLTGSYEQYF | TGTGCCAGCAGCCAAGAGCGGGGACTCACAGGCTCCTACGAGCAGTACTTC
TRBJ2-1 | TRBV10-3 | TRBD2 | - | CAIRDTSGGIGEQFF | TGTGCCATCAGGGACACTAGCGGGGGTATAGGAGAGCAGTTCTTC
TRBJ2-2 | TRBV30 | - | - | CAWALGGTGELFF | TGTGCCTGGGCTCTTGGGGGCACCGGGGAGCTGTTTTTT
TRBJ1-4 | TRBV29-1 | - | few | CSVEDRSELFF | TGCAGCGTTGAGGACCGTTCGGAACTGTTTTTT
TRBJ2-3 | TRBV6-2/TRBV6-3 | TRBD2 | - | CASSSNSGTSGGTDTQYF | TGTGCCAGCAGTTCCAATTCCGGGACTAGCGGGGGAACAGATACGCAGTATTTT
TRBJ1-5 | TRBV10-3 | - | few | CATQGGSSNQPQHF | TGTGCCACCCAAGGGGGGAGTAGCAATCAGCCCCAGCATTTT
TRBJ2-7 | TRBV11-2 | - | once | CASSLDRHEQYF | TGTGCCAGCAGCTTAGATAGGCACGAGCAGTACTTC
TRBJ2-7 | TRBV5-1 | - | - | CASSSLGGTGEQYF | TGCGCCAGCAGCTCCCTCGGGGGTACAGGCGAGCAGTACTTC
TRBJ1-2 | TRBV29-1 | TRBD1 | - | CSVERAGQGASGYTF | TGCAGCGTTGAAAGGGCGGGACAGGGGGCGAGTGGCTACACCTTC
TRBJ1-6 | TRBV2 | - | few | CASRPTERYSPLHF | TGTGCCAGCAGACCGACAGAGCGTTATTCACCCCTCCACTTT
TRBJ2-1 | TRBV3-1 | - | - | CASSHLYNEQFF | TGTGCCAGCAGCCACCTATACAATGAGCAGTTCTTC
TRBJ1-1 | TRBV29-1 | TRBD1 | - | CSATRDSTEAFF | TGCAGCGCCACCCGGGACAGCACTGAAGCTTTCTTT
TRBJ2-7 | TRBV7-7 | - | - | CASIPDRDDSAYEQYF | TGTGCCAGCATCCCGGACCGGGACGATTCCGCCTACGAGCAGTACTTC
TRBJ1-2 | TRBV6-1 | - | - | CASSEGYRDGYTF | TGTGCCAGCAGTGAAGGATACAGGGACGGCTACACCTTC
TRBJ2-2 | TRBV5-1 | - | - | CASSLETANTGELFF | TGCGCCAGCAGCTTGGAGACAGCGAACACCGGGGAGCTGTTTTTT
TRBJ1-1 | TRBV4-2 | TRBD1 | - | CASSQVIGDRGTEAFF | TGTGCCAGCAGCCAAGTTATTGGCGACAGGGGCACTGAAGCTTTCTTT
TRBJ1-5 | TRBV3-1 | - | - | CASSPLGDQPQHF | TGTGCCAGCAGCCCCCTTGGGGATCAGCCCCAGCATTTT
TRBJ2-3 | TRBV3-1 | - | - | CASSQGITDTQYF | TGTGCCAGCAGCCAGGGAATTACAGATACGCAGTATTTT
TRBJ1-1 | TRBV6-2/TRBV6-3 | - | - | CASSYSGNPEAFF | TGTGCCAGCAGTTACTCGGGGAACCCTGAAGCTTTCTTT
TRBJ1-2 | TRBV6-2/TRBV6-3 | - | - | CASSPTARSTYGYTF | TGTGCCAGCAGCCCGACCGCCCGGTCTACCTATGGCTACACCTTC
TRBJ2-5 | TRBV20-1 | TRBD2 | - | CSARGRGWETQYF | TGCAGTGCTCGGGGGAGGGGCTGGGAGACCCAGTACTTC
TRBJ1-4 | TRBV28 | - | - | CASSLNQGNEKLFF | TGTGCCAGCAGTTTGAACCAGGGGAATGAAAAACTGTTTTTT
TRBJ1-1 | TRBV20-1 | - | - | CSAPSEGNTEAFF | TGCAGTGCTCCGTCGGAGGGTAACACTGAAGCTTTCTTT
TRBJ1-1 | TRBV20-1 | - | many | CSARDYRNTEAFF | TGCAGTGCTAGAGACTACAGGAACACTGAAGCTTTCTTT
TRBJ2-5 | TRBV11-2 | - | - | CASSPNLVRETQYF | TGTGCCAGCAGCCCTAACCTGGTGCGGGAGACCCAGTACTTC